This TCR beta chain comes out of a study of blood T cell repertoires in COVID-19. Study context: The United States, Italy and Spain were the sources of the acute and convalescent COVID-19 samples. Nucleic acid was either cDNA or gDNA, and it came from T cells, B-cell-depleted T cells, or PBMCs.

As processed by the authors: Cell counts per sample came from amplifying reference gene primers. Data came from immunoSEQ multiplex PCR; TCRdb stores just in-frame clones and leaves some out. The V and J calls and clone size come from that table; D and trimming were worked out from the DNA. Of about 190,000 clones in the sample, around 89% were seen once. Trimming removed 4 bases from V and 5 bases from J, with 8 bases in between. Germline assignment: CDR1 SGHNT and CDR2 YENEEA. The CDR3 consists of 12 residues. The clonotype originates from a man aged 35 to 55 with active or convalescent COVID-19. Sequencing was done on a sample of peripheral blood. The rearrangement joins TRBV11-3 to TRBJ1-1; tentatively, D is TRBD1 (5 bases). The CDR3 sequence is CASSSGGTEAFF. CDR3 nucleotides: TGTGCCAGCAGCTCCGGGGGGACTGAAGCTTTCTTT. Complete variable domain (other parts from reference TRBV11-3 and TRBJ1-1): EAGVVQSPRYKIIEKKQPVAFWCNPISGHNTLYWYLQNLGQGPELLIRYENEEAVDDSQLPKDRFSAERLKGVDSTLKIQPAELGDSAVYLCASSSGGTEAFFGQGTRLTVV.